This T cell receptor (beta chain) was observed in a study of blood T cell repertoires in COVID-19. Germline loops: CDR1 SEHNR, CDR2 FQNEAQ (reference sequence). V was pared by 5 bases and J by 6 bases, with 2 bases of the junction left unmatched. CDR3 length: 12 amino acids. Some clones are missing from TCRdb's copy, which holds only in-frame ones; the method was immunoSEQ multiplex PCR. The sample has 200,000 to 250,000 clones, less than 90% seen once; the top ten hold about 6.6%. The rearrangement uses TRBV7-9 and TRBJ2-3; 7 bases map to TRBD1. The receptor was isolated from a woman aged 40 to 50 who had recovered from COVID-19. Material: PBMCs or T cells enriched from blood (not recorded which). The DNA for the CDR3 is TGTGCCAGCAGCGAGACAGGGGATACGCAGTATTTT. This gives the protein CASSETGDTQYF. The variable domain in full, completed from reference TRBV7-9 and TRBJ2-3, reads DTGVSQNPRHKITKRGQNVTFRCDPISEHNRLYWYRQTLGQGPEFLTYFQNEAQLEKSRLLSDRFSAERPKGSFSTLEIQRTEQGDSAMYLCASSETGDTQYFGPGTRLTVL.